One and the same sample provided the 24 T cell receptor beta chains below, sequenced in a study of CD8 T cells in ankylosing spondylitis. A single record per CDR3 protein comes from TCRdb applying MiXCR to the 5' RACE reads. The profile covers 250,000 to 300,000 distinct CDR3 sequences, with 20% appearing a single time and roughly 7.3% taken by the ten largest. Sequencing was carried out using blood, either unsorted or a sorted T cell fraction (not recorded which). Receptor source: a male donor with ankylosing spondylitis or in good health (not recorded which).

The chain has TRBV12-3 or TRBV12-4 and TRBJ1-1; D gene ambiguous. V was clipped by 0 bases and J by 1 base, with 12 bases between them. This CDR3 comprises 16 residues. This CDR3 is CASSLAHGPRNTEAFF. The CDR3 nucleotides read TGTGCCAGCAGTTTAGCGCACGGACCTCGGAACACTGAAGCTTTCTTT.

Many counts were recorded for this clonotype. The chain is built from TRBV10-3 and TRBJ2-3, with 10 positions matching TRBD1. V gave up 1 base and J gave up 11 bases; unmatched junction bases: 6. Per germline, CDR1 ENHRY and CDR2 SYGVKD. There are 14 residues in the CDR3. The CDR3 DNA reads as TGTGCCATCAGTGAGTTACCTGACAGGGGGCGGCAGTATTTT. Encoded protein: CAISELPDRGRQYF.

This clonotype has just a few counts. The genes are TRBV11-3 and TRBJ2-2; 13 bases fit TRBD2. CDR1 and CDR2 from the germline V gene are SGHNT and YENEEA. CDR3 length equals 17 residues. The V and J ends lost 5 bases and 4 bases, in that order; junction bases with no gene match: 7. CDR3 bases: TGTGCCAGCAGCCACGGACTAGCGGGGGCCTCCACCGGGGAGCTGTTTTTT. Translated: CASSHGLAGASTGELFF.

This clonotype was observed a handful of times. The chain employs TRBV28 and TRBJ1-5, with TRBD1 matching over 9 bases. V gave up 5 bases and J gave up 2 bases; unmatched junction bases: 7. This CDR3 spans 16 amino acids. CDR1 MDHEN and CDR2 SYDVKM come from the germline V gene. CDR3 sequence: CASSPTGGGGNQPQHF. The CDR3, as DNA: TGTGCCAGCAGTCCTACAGGGGGCGGTGGCAATCAGCCCCAGCATTTT.

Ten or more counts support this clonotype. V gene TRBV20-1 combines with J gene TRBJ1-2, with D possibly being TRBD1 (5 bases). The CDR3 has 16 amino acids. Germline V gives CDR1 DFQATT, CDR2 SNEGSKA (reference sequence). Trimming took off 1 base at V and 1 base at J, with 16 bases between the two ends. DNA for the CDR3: TGCAGTGCTAGAGGTCCGGGCAGGGAGTATAACTATGGCTACACCTTC. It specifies CSARGPGREYNYGYTF.

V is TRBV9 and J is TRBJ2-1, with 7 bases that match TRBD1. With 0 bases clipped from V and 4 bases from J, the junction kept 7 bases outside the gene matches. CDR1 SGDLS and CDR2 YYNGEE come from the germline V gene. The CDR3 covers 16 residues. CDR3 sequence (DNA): TGTGCCAGCAGCGTAGTGGGGACAGTCTTTTACAATGAGCAGTTCTTC. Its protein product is CASSVVGTVFYNEQFF.

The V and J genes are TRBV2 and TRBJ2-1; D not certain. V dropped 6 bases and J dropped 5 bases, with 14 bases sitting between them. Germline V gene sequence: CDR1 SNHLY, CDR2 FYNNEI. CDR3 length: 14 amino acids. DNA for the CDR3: TGTGCCAGCAGCGTAGCTCGAGGCAACAATGAGCAGTTCTTC. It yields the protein CASSVARGNNEQFF.

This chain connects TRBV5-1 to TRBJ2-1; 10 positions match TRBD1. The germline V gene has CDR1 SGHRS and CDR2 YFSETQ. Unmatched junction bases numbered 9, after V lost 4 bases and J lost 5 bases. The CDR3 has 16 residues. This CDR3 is CASSPGTGVGNNEQFF. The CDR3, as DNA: TGCGCCAGCAGCCCCGGGACAGGGGTGGGGAACAATGAGCAGTTCTTC.

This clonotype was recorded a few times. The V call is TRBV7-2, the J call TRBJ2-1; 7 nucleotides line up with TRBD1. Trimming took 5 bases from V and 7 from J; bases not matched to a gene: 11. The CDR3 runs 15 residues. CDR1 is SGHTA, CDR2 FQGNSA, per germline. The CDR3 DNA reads TGTGCCAGCAGCCAGTCGACAGGGATTTGGAATGAGCAGTTCTTC. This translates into CASSQSTGIWNEQFF.

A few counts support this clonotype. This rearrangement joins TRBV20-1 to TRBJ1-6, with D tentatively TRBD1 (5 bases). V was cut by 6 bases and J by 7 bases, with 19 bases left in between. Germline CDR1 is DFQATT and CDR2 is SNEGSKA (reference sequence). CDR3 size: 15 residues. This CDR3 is CSALRDAGRNSPLHF. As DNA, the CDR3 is TGCAGTGCCCTTCGTGACGCAGGGCGGAATTCACCCCTCCACTTT.

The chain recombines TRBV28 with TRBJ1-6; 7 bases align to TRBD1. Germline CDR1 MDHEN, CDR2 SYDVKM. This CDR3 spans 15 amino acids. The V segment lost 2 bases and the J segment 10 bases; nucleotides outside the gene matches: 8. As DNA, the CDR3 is TGTGCCAGCAGTTTACCCATGACAGGGAGGTCACCCCTCCACTTT. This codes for CASSLPMTGRSPLHF.

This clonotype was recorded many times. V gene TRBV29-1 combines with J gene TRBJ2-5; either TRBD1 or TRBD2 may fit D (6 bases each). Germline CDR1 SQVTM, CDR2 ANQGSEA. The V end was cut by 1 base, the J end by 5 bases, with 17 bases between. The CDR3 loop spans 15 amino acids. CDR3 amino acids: CSVEGGRGRGETQYF. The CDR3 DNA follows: TGCAGCGTTGAAGGCGGTCGGGGGCGCGGGGAGACCCAGTACTTC.

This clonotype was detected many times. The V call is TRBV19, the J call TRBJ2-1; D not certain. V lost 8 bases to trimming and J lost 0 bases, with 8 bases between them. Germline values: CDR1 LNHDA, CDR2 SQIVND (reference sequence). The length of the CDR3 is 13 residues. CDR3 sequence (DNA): TGTGCCAGTTCAATTATCTCCTACAATGAGCAGTTCTTC. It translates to CASSIISYNEQFF.

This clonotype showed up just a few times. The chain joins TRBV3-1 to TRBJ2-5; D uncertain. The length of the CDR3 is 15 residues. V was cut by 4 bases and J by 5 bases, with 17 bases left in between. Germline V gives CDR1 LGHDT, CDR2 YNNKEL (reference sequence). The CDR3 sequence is CASSLAARYGETQYF. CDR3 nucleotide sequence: TGTGCCAGCAGCCTTGCGGCCCGTTATGGGGAGACCCAGTACTTC.

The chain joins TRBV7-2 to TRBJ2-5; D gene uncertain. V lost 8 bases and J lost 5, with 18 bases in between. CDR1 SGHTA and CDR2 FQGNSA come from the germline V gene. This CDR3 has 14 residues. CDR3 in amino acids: CASRSPYWGETQYF. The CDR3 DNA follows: TGTGCCAGCCGCTCCCCTTACTGGGGTGAGACCCAGTACTTC.

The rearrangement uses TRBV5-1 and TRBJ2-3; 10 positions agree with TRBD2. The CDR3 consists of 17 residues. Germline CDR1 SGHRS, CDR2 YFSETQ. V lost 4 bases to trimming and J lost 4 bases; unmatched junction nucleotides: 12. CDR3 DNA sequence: TGCGCCAGCAGCGTACTCCCGCTAGCGGGAGCGGCAGATACGCAGTATTTT. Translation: CASSVLPLAGAADTQYF.

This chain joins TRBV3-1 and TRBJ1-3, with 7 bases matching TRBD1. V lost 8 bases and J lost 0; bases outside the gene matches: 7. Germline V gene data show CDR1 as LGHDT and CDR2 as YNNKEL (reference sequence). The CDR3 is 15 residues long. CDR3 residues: CASRTGPSSGNTIYF. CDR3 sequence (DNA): TGTGCCAGCCGGACAGGTCCTAGCTCTGGAAACACCATATATTTT.

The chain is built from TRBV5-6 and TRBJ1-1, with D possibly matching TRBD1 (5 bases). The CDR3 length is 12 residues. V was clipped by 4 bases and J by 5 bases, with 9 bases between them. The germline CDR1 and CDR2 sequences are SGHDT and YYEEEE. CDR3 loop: CASSRGVTEAFF. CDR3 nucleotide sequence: TGTGCCAGCAGCCGGGGCGTTACTGAAGCTTTCTTT.

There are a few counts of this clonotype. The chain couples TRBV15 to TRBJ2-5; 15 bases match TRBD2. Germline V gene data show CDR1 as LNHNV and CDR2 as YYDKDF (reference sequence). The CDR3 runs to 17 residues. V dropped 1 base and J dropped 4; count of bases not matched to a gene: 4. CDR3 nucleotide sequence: TGTGCCACCAGCAGAGGTGGGACTAGCGGGAGGTCAGAGACCCAGTACTTC. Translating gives CATSRGGTSGRSETQYF.

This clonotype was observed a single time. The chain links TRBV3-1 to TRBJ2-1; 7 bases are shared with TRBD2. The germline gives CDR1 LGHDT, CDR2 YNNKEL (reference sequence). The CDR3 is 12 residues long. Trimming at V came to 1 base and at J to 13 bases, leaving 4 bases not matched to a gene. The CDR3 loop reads CASSQVGDYQFF. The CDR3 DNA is TGTGCCAGCAGCCAAGTCGGGGACTACCAGTTCTTC.

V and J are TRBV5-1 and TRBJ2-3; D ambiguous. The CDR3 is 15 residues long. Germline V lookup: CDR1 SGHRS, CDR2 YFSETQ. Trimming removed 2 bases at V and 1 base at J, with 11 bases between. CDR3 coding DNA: TGCGCCAGCAGCTTAGGAGACGGGCGCACAGATACGCAGTATTTT. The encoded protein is CASSLGDGRTDTQYF.

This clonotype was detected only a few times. The CDR3 loop is CASSLIPPGTEAFF. CDR3 DNA: TGTGCCAGCAGTCTCATCCCGCCGGGGACTGAAGCTTTCTTT. V is TRBV12-3 or TRBV12-4 and J is TRBJ1-1; D is unresolved. The CDR3 sequence is 14 residues long. V gave up 5 bases and J gave up 5 bases, with 15 bases separating them.

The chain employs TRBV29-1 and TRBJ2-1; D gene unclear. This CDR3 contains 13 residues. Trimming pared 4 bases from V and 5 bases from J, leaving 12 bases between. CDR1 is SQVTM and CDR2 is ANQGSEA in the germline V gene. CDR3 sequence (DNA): TGCAGCGTTGCGGTGGGTACCCACAATGAGCAGTTCTTC. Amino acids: CSVAVGTHNEQFF.

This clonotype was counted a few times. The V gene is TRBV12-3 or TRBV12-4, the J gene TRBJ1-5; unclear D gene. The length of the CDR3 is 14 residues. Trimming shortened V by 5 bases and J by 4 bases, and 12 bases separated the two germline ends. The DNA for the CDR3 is TGTGCCAGCAGTAAAGGACGGAAAAATCAGCCCCAGCATTTT. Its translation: CASSKGRKNQPQHF.